These 18 T cell receptor beta chains were sequenced from one sample in a study of T-cell memory formation after mild COVID-19. A single record per CDR3 protein comes from TCRdb applying MiXCR to the 5' RACE reads. Here the sample spans some 100,000 distinct CDR3 sequences, around 10% being singletons. Sequencing was carried out using PBMCs or a T cell subset sorted from them (not recorded which). Receptors were obtained from a man in his late teens or twenties who had mild COVID-19 (a few samples of this study predate the infection). Cell type and time point are not known.

V gene TRBV7-3 combines with J gene TRBJ2-2; unclear D gene. This CDR3 region has 12 residues. Per the germline V gene, CDR1 is SGHTA and CDR2 is FQGTGA. The V end lost 5 bases, the J end lost 6 bases, and 7 bases lay between the germline ends. This CDR3 reads CASSESAGELFF. As DNA, the CDR3 is TGTGCCAGCAGCGAATCAGCCGGGGAGCTGTTTTTT.

A few counts support this clonotype. The chain joins TRBV15 to TRBJ2-7; 7 bases map to TRBD1. CDR3 size: 15 residues. V trimming: 1 base; J trimming: 2 bases; junction bases outside the gene matches: 5. Germline V CDR1 and CDR2: LNHNV, YYDKDF (reference sequence). The CDR3 reads CATSRGVGQPYEQYF. CDR3 DNA: TGTGCCACCAGCAGAGGGGTGGGACAGCCCTACGAGCAGTACTTC.

This rearrangement joins TRBV20-1 to TRBJ2-7, with D perhaps TRBD1 (5 bases). The CDR3 spans 14 residues. The germline V gene has CDR1 DFQATT and CDR2 SNEGSKA (reference sequence). V was cut by 4 bases and J by 4 bases, with 17 bases left in between. Written as DNA, the CDR3 is TGCAGTGCTACTGAAAGGGGCCTTATTTACGAGCAGTACTTC. It translates to CSATERGLIYEQYF.

This clonotype occurred a few times. CDR3 sequence: CASEETVMNTEAFF. CDR3 in DNA: TGTGCCAGCGAAGAGACCGTCATGAACACTGAAGCTTTCTTT. The chain couples TRBV6-6 to TRBJ1-1; D call uncertain. Trimming shortened V by 8 bases and J by 0 bases, and 13 bases separated the two germline ends. The CDR3 extends over 14 amino acids. CDR1 is MNHNY and CDR2 is SVGAGI in the germline V gene (reference sequence).

In this sample, this clonotype turned up a few times. The V call is TRBV13, the J call TRBJ2-1, with a possible D match to TRBD1 (5 bases). V shed 1 base and J shed 2 bases, with 6 bases lying between them. The CDR3 is 14 residues long. Germline CDR1 PRHDT, CDR2 FYEKMQ (reference sequence). CDR3 nucleotides: TGTGCCAGCAGCTTAGTGGGGCCCTACAATGAGCAGTTCTTC. Translation: CASSLVGPYNEQFF.

A few counts support this clonotype. The genes are TRBV7-3 and TRBJ2-5, with D perhaps given as TRBD1 or TRBD2 (7 bases each). The germline V gene encodes CDR1 SGHTA and CDR2 FQGTGA. This CDR3 contains 15 residues. V shed 2 bases and J shed 1 base, with 11 bases lying between them. The CDR3 protein is CASSLQGGIQETQYF. Here the CDR3 DNA reads TGTGCCAGCAGCTTACAGGGGGGGATCCAAGAGACCCAGTACTTC.

This clonotype has only a few counts. CDR3 residues: CASSPTSAGYYGYTF. The CDR3 DNA is TGTGCCAGTAGCCCCACCTCGGCCGGTTACTATGGCTACACCTTC. The rearrangement uses TRBV19 and TRBJ1-2; D is uncertain. The germline V gene has CDR1 LNHDA and CDR2 SQIVND (reference sequence). Deletions cut 6 bases from V and 3 bases from J, with 17 bases between. This CDR3 region has 15 residues.

V usage is TRBV6-2 or TRBV6-3 and J usage is TRBJ1-5, with a weak D call TRBD1 (5 bases). The CDR3 has 14 amino acids. V lost 6 bases, J lost 0 bases, and 9 bases lay in between. Germline V gives CDR1 MNHEY, CDR2 SVGEGT. The CDR3 protein is CASSGRVSNQPQHF. The CDR3 DNA is TGTGCCAGCAGCGGCAGGGTTAGCAATCAGCCCCAGCATTTT.

This clonotype was seen a handful of times. This chain connects TRBV12-3 or TRBV12-4 to TRBJ2-3; 11 bases are a match to TRBD2. The CDR3 extends over 17 amino acids. V was clipped by 2 bases and J by 2 bases; unmatched bases: 6. The CDR3 sequence is CASSLRVAGGFTDTQYF. CDR3 DNA: TGTGCCAGCAGTTTAAGGGTAGCGGGGGGGTTCACAGATACGCAGTATTTT.

The V gene is TRBV4-3, the J gene TRBJ2-2; TRBD1 might be the D (5 bases). The CDR3 spans 17 residues. V gave up 2 bases and J gave up 0 bases, with 13 bases separating them. Germline-derived CDR1 and CDR2 are LGHNA and YSLEER. CDR3 region: CASSQTTGHSNTGELFF. The CDR3 DNA reads as TGCGCCAGCAGCCAAACAACAGGACATTCGAACACCGGGGAGCTGTTTTTT.

This clonotype has more than one count but fewer than ten. The chain recombines TRBV6-5 with TRBJ2-2; TRBD1 agrees at 7 bases. Losses at the gene ends were 5 bases for V and 9 bases for J; bases not matched to a gene: 6. This CDR3 is 13 amino acids long. From germline, CDR1 is MNHEY and CDR2 SVGAGI. CDR3 loop: CASSHDRARELFF. CDR3 sequence (DNA): TGTGCCAGCAGTCACGACAGGGCTCGGGAGCTGTTTTTT.

V is TRBV7-9 and J is TRBJ1-1; D is ambiguous. V was pared by 6 bases and J by 6 bases, with 17 bases between. From germline, CDR1 is SEHNR and CDR2 FQNEAQ (reference sequence). The CDR3 has 14 residues. The CDR3 nucleotides read TGTGCCAGCAGGGATACCCTTGGTGCCGCTGAAGCTTTCTTT. Translated, it gives CASRDTLGAAEAFF.

The V gene is TRBV7-3, the J gene TRBJ2-3; D may be TRBD1 or TRBD2 (6 bases each). The CDR3 has 14 residues. V was trimmed by 4 bases and J by 5 bases, leaving 13 bases between them. Germline values: CDR1 SGHTA, CDR2 FQGTGA. The CDR3 reads CASSSAGGKDTQYF. The CDR3, as DNA: TGTGCCAGCAGCTCCGCCGGGGGCAAAGATACGCAGTATTTT.

This chain connects TRBV24-1 to TRBJ2-3, with D possibly being TRBD1 or TRBD2 (5 bases each). Germline V gene sequence: CDR1 KGHDR, CDR2 SFDVKD. Trimming removed 5 bases at V and 1 base at J, with 12 bases between. The CDR3 has 15 residues. The CDR3 spells CATSVFLGGTDTQYF. In DNA, the CDR3 is TGTGCCACCAGTGTCTTCCTGGGGGGCACAGATACGCAGTATTTT.

The chain employs TRBV28 and TRBJ2-2, with D perhaps matching TRBD2 (5 bases). Germline CDR1 reads MDHEN; CDR2 reads SYDVKM. V lost 10 bases, J lost 8 bases, and 14 bases lay in between. The CDR3 length is 12 residues. The CDR3 DNA follows: TGTGCCATACAACGGGGAACGGGGGAGCTGTTTTTT. It specifies CAIQRGTGELFF.

The chain uses TRBV5-4 and TRBJ2-6; D ambiguous. Germline values: CDR1 SGHNT, CDR2 YYREEE (reference sequence). V was shortened by 2 bases and J by 2 bases, with 5 bases between the two germline ends. The CDR3 runs to 14 residues. The CDR3 region has the DNA TGTGCCAGCAGCTTCGGGCCTGGGGCCAACGTCCTGACTTTC. Protein: CASSFGPGANVLTF.

This chain joins TRBV6-2 or TRBV6-3 and TRBJ2-7, with 16 bases that match TRBD2. With 5 bases clipped from V and 2 bases from J, the junction kept 9 bases outside the gene matches. The CDR3 extends over 18 amino acids. The germline V gene encodes CDR1 MNHEY and CDR2 SVGEGT. This CDR3 is CASSPGTSGGAKAYEQYF. CDR3 nucleotide sequence: TGTGCCAGCAGTCCCGGGACTAGCGGGGGGGCTAAAGCCTACGAGCAGTACTTC.

This clonotype was detected ten times or more. J is TRBJ2-1 and V is TRBV6-2 or TRBV6-3; maybe TRBD2 (5 bases). This CDR3 contains 11 residues. Germline V gives CDR1 MNHEY, CDR2 SVGEGT. Trimming pared 5 bases from V and 7 bases from J, leaving 6 bases between. The CDR3 DNA reads as TGTGCCAGCAGTCTAGCAAATGAGCAGTTCTTC. Translation gives CASSLANEQFF.